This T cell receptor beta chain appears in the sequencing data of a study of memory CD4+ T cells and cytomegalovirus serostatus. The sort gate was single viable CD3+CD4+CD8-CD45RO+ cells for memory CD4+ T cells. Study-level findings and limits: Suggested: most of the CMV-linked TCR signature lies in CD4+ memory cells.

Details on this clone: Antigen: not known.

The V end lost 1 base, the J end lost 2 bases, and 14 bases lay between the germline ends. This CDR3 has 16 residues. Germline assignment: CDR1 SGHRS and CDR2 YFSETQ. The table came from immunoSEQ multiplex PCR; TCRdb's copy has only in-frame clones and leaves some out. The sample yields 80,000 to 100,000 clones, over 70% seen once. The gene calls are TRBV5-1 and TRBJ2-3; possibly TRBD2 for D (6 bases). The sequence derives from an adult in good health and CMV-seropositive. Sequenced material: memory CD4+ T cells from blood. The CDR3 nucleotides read TGCGCCAGCAGCTTGTTGGCGGGACTTTCCACAGATACGCAGTATTTT. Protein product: CASSLLAGLSTDTQYF.